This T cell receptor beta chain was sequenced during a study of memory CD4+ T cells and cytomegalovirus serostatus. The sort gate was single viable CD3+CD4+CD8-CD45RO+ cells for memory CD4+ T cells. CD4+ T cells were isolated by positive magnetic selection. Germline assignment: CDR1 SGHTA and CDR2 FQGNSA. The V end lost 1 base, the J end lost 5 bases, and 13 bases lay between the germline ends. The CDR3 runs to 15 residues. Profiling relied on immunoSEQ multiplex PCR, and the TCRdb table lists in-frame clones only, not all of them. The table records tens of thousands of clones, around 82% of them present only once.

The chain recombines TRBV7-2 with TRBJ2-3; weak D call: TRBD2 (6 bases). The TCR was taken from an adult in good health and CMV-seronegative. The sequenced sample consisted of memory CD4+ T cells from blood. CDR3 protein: CASSLGAGMGDTQYF. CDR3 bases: TGTGCCAGCAGCTTAGGGGCGGGAATGGGAGATACGCAGTATTTT.